This TCR beta chain is from a study of blood T cell repertoires in COVID-19. Study at large: PBMCs, B-cell-depleted T cells, or T cells provided the cDNA or gDNA that made up the material.

Using immunoSEQ multiplex PCR, the repertoire was profiled, and TCRdb retains in-frame clones only, with some absent. The data show roughly 240,000 clones, roughly 83% seen once. Per germline, CDR1 SQVTM and CDR2 ANQGSEA. This CDR3 comprises 12 residues. Unmatched junction bases numbered 1, after V lost 6 bases and J lost 4 bases. This chain uses TRBV29-1 with TRBJ2-1; 9 nucleotides agree with TRBD2. This TCR was recovered from a man aged 55 to 69 who had recovered from COVID-19. Sequencing used peripheral blood. The CDR3 nucleotides read TGCAGCGTCCTAGCGGGGTACAATGAGCAGTTCTTC. This translates into CSVLAGYNEQFF.